The rows below give T cell receptor beta chains drawn from one sample of a study of blood T cell repertoires in COVID-19. Measured with immunoSEQ multiplex PCR; TCRdb has only the in-frame clones, and not every one. The data contain 150,000 to 200,000 clones, roughly 81% of them singletons. Sequenced material: peripheral blood. These receptors were taken from a woman of 80 years or more with COVID-19, enrolled during active disease. CDR3s include the opening cysteine and the closing phenylalanine or tryptophan. A D gene is named only where the DNA matches it firmly. Only some rows state a clone size, as once, few, many or a class for expanded clones.

D gene: TRBD1; V gene: TRBV9; J gene: TRBJ1-2; clone size: once; CDR3 length: 16; CDR3 protein: CASSPFGGQGTGGYTF; CDR3 DNA: TGTGCCAGCAGCCCGTTCGGAGGACAGGGGACGGGCGGCTACACCTTC
D gene: NA; V gene: TRBV18; J gene: TRBJ2-7; clone size: NA; CDR3 length: 13; CDR3 protein: CASSPARDYEQYF; CDR3 DNA: TGTGCCAGCTCACCAGCCAGGGACTACGAGCAGTACTTC
D gene: TRBD2; V gene: TRBV7-9; J gene: TRBJ2-1; clone size: once; CDR3 length: 16; CDR3 protein: CASSKPLAGGHNEQFF; CDR3 DNA: TGTGCCAGCAGCAAACCGCTAGCGGGGGGGCACAATGAGCAGTTCTTC
D gene: NA; V gene: TRBV2; J gene: TRBJ1-1; clone size: NA; CDR3 length: 15; CDR3 protein: CASSEARGDNTEAFF; CDR3 DNA: TGTGCCAGCAGTGAAGCGCGGGGGGACAACACTGAAGCTTTCTTT
D gene: NA; V gene: TRBV2; J gene: TRBJ1-1; clone size: NA; CDR3 length: 15; CDR3 protein: CASSEYSTMNTEAFF; CDR3 DNA: TGTGCCAGCAGTGAGTATAGTACCATGAACACTGAAGCTTTCTTT
D gene: TRBD1; V gene: TRBV4-1; J gene: TRBJ1-6; clone size: NA; CDR3 length: 18; CDR3 protein: CASSPAFGDRGLPSPLHF; CDR3 DNA: TGCGCCAGCAGCCCCGCGTTCGGGGACAGGGGGCTTCCGTCACCCCTCCACTTT
D gene: NA; V gene: TRBV18; J gene: TRBJ2-7; clone size: NA; CDR3 length: 12; CDR3 protein: CASSLSAYEQYF; CDR3 DNA: TGTGCCAGCTCACTGAGCGCCTACGAGCAGTACTTC
D gene: NA; V gene: TRBV3-1/TRBV3-2; J gene: TRBJ1-2; clone size: NA; CDR3 length: 12; CDR3 protein: CASSLTGNGYTF; CDR3 DNA: TGTGCCAGCAGCCTCACAGGGAATGGCTACACCTTC
D gene: NA; V gene: TRBV11-2; J gene: TRBJ2-3; clone size: NA; CDR3 length: 15; CDR3 protein: CASSARRGAADTQYF; CDR3 DNA: TGTGCCAGCAGCGCGAGACGGGGGGCGGCAGATACGCAGTATTTT
D gene: NA; V gene: TRBV5-1; J gene: TRBJ2-3; clone size: NA; CDR3 length: 16; CDR3 protein: CASSFAGQTAVDTQYF; CDR3 DNA: TGCGCCAGCAGCTTTGCAGGACAGACGGCAGTGGATACGCAGTATTTT
D gene: NA; V gene: TRBV7-3; J gene: TRBJ1-1; clone size: NA; CDR3 length: 14; CDR3 protein: CASSPRGIPTGAFF; CDR3 DNA: TGTGCCAGCAGCCCCCGAGGGATCCCAACCGGAGCTTTCTTT
D gene: NA; V gene: TRBV10-3; J gene: TRBJ2-3; clone size: once; CDR3 length: 13; CDR3 protein: CAISDTSTDTQYF; CDR3 DNA: TGTGCCATCAGTGACACTAGTACAGATACGCAGTATTTT
D gene: TRBD2; V gene: TRBV3-1/TRBV3-2; J gene: TRBJ2-7; clone size: NA; CDR3 length: 18; CDR3 protein: CASRAKGLAGGTFYEQYF; CDR3 DNA: TGTGCCAGCAGGGCAAAGGGCCTAGCGGGAGGGACCTTCTACGAGCAGTACTTC
D gene: NA; V gene: TRBV6-2/TRBV6-3; J gene: TRBJ2-3; clone size: few; CDR3 length: 14; CDR3 protein: CASSYPDNTDTQYF; CDR3 DNA: TGTGCCAGCAGTTACCCCGACAACACAGATACGCAGTATTTT
D gene: NA; V gene: TRBV11-2; J gene: TRBJ2-7; clone size: NA; CDR3 length: 13; CDR3 protein: CASSSSPLYEQYF; CDR3 DNA: TGTGCCAGCAGCTCTAGTCCTCTTTACGAGCAGTACTTC
D gene: TRBD2; V gene: TRBV4-2; J gene: TRBJ2-2; clone size: NA; CDR3 length: 17; CDR3 protein: CASSQAPGLAGAGELFF; CDR3 DNA: TGTGCCAGCAGCCAAGCACCGGGACTAGCGGGAGCCGGGGAGCTGTTTTTT
D gene: NA; V gene: TRBV3-1/TRBV3-2; J gene: TRBJ1-6; clone size: NA; CDR3 length: 20; CDR3 protein: CASTWGGAPYNDSYNSPLHF; CDR3 DNA: TGTGCCAGCACCTGGGGGGGGGCCCCTTACAATGACTCCTATAATTCACCCCTCCACTTT
D gene: NA; V gene: TRBV27; J gene: TRBJ2-7; clone size: NA; CDR3 length: 14; CDR3 protein: CASSSDYPGLEQYF; CDR3 DNA: TGTGCCAGCAGTTCGGACTATCCCGGCCTCGAGCAGTACTTC
D gene: NA; V gene: TRBV5-4; J gene: TRBJ2-7; clone size: NA; CDR3 length: 14; CDR3 protein: CASSLDFRSYEQYF; CDR3 DNA: TGTGCCAGCAGCTTGGACTTTCGATCCTACGAGCAGTACTTC
D gene: NA; V gene: TRBV7-2; J gene: TRBJ1-5; clone size: medium-sized; CDR3 length: 17; CDR3 protein: CASSPQGQLYSNQPQHF; CDR3 DNA: TGTGCCAGCAGCCCCCAGGGCCAGCTTTATAGCAATCAGCCCCAGCATTTT
D gene: NA; V gene: TRBV6-5; J gene: TRBJ1-6; clone size: NA; CDR3 length: 15; CDR3 protein: CASSYTADYNSPLHF; CDR3 DNA: TGTGCCAGCAGTTACACCGCAGACTATAATTCACCCCTCCACTTT
D gene: TRBD1; V gene: TRBV18; J gene: TRBJ1-1; clone size: once; CDR3 length: 14; CDR3 protein: CASSETGGDTEAFF; CDR3 DNA: TGTGCCAGCTCAGAGACAGGGGGGGACACTGAAGCTTTCTTT
D gene: TRBD2; V gene: TRBV4-2; J gene: TRBJ2-3; clone size: NA; CDR3 length: 15; CDR3 protein: CASSQDQALALGQYF; CDR3 DNA: TGTGCCAGCAGCCAAGATCAGGCACTAGCGTTGGGGCAGTATTTT
D gene: TRBD1; V gene: TRBV6-5; J gene: TRBJ2-7; clone size: NA; CDR3 length: 13; CDR3 protein: CASKGQGAGEQYF; CDR3 DNA: TGTGCCAGCAAAGGACAGGGGGCAGGAGAGCAGTACTTC
D gene: NA; V gene: TRBV2; J gene: TRBJ1-2; clone size: NA; CDR3 length: 13; CDR3 protein: CASSSGRDYGYTF; CDR3 DNA: TGTGCCAGCAGTTCAGGGCGAGACTATGGCTACACCTTC
D gene: NA; V gene: TRBV14; J gene: TRBJ2-1; clone size: NA; CDR3 length: 15; CDR3 protein: CASSQDLMGADEQFF; CDR3 DNA: TGTGCCAGCAGCCAAGATTTGATGGGGGCGGATGAGCAGTTCTTC
D gene: NA; V gene: TRBV3-1/TRBV3-2; J gene: TRBJ2-7; clone size: NA; CDR3 length: 14; CDR3 protein: CASSPTGIPYEQYF; CDR3 DNA: TGTGCCAGCAGCCCGACGGGGATTCCCTACGAGCAGTACTTC
D gene: NA; V gene: TRBV6-5; J gene: TRBJ1-5; clone size: few; CDR3 length: 15; CDR3 protein: CASSRDFSGNQPQHF; CDR3 DNA: TGTGCCAGCAGTAGGGACTTCTCCGGCAATCAGCCCCAGCATTTT
D gene: NA; V gene: TRBV18; J gene: TRBJ2-1; clone size: NA; CDR3 length: 15; CDR3 protein: CASSPQGWEYNEQFF; CDR3 DNA: TGTGCCAGCTCACCACAGGGGTGGGAATACAATGAGCAGTTCTTC
D gene: NA; V gene: TRBV7-3; J gene: TRBJ2-1; clone size: NA; CDR3 length: 15; CDR3 protein: CTSSLSLGPHNEQFF; CDR3 DNA: TGTACCAGCAGCTTATCCCTGGGCCCCCACAATGAGCAGTTCTTC
D gene: TRBD2; V gene: TRBV5-1; J gene: TRBJ2-3; clone size: NA; CDR3 length: 16; CDR3 protein: CASSLPVGGSTDTQYF; CDR3 DNA: TGCGCCAGCAGCCTCCCAGTGGGAGGGAGCACAGATACGCAGTATTTT
D gene: TRBD1; V gene: TRBV18; J gene: TRBJ2-5; clone size: NA; CDR3 length: 15; CDR3 protein: CASSPATGLQETQYF; CDR3 DNA: TGTGCCAGCTCACCCGCGACAGGGCTCCAAGAGACCCAGTACTTC
D gene: NA; V gene: TRBV3-1/TRBV3-2; J gene: TRBJ1-1; clone size: NA; CDR3 length: 14; CDR3 protein: CASSQDGSGTEAFF; CDR3 DNA: TGTGCCAGCAGCCAAGATGGGAGCGGAACTGAAGCTTTCTTT
D gene: NA; V gene: TRBV25-1; J gene: TRBJ1-2; clone size: NA; CDR3 length: 12; CDR3 protein: CASSAGQSGYTF; CDR3 DNA: TGTGCCAGCAGTGCCGGACAGTCTGGCTACACCTTC
D gene: NA; V gene: TRBV3-1/TRBV3-2; J gene: TRBJ1-6; clone size: NA; CDR3 length: 15; CDR3 protein: CASSQLAGSNSPLHF; CDR3 DNA: TGTGCCAGCAGCCAACTGGCAGGGTCAAATTCACCCCTCCACTTT
D gene: TRBD1; V gene: TRBV18; J gene: TRBJ1-5; clone size: NA; CDR3 length: 15; CDR3 protein: CASSLKDRGNQPQHF; CDR3 DNA: TGTGCCAGCTCACTAAAGGACAGGGGCAATCAGCCCCAGCATTTT
D gene: NA; V gene: TRBV6-5; J gene: TRBJ1-2; clone size: NA; CDR3 length: 14; CDR3 protein: CASSFRAPNYGYTF; CDR3 DNA: TGTGCCAGCAGTTTCAGGGCTCCTAACTATGGCTACACCTTC
D gene: TRBD1; V gene: TRBV5-6; J gene: TRBJ2-2; clone size: NA; CDR3 length: 16; CDR3 protein: CASSPGTGWNTGELFF; CDR3 DNA: TGTGCCAGCAGCCCCGGGACAGGATGGAACACCGGGGAGCTGTTTTTT
D gene: TRBD1; V gene: TRBV11-3; J gene: TRBJ2-1; clone size: NA; CDR3 length: 14; CDR3 protein: CASSQGQGINEQFF; CDR3 DNA: TGTGCCAGCAGCCAAGGACAGGGGATCAATGAGCAGTTCTTC
D gene: NA; V gene: TRBV7-2; J gene: TRBJ1-1; clone size: NA; CDR3 length: 13; CDR3 protein: CASSLTGWGEAFF; CDR3 DNA: TGTGCCAGCAGCTTAACAGGGTGGGGTGAAGCTTTCTTT
D gene: TRBD2; V gene: TRBV2; J gene: TRBJ2-4; clone size: NA; CDR3 length: 18; CDR3 protein: CASRLTSGDSRGKNIQYF; CDR3 DNA: TGTGCCAGCCGGCTGACTAGCGGAGACAGCCGGGGCAAAAACATTCAGTACTTC
D gene: NA; V gene: TRBV6-5; J gene: TRBJ2-2; clone size: few; CDR3 length: 14; CDR3 protein: CASSQTGYTGELFF; CDR3 DNA: TGTGCCAGCAGCCAAACAGGGTACACCGGGGAGCTGTTTTTT
D gene: NA; V gene: TRBV18; J gene: TRBJ2-7; clone size: few; CDR3 length: 16; CDR3 protein: CASSPNIAFTTYEQYF; CDR3 DNA: TGTGCCAGCTCACCGAACATCGCTTTTACTACCTACGAGCAGTACTTC
D gene: NA; V gene: TRBV6-6; J gene: TRBJ1-2; clone size: NA; CDR3 length: 13; CDR3 protein: CASTDQGRVGYTF; CDR3 DNA: TGTGCCAGCACCGACCAGGGGCGAGTAGGCTACACCTTC
D gene: TRBD1; V gene: TRBV2; J gene: TRBJ1-2; clone size: NA; CDR3 length: 15; CDR3 protein: CASLKDRSFNYGYTF; CDR3 DNA: TGTGCCAGCCTCAAGGACAGGTCTTTTAACTATGGCTACACCTTC
D gene: NA; V gene: TRBV12-5; J gene: TRBJ1-5; clone size: NA; CDR3 length: 18; CDR3 protein: CASGLVLWGGGSNQPQHF; CDR3 DNA: TGTGCTAGTGGTTTGGTACTGTGGGGGGGAGGTAGCAATCAGCCCCAGCATTTT
D gene: NA; V gene: TRBV12-5; J gene: TRBJ1-1; clone size: NA; CDR3 length: 11; CDR3 protein: CASGPYTEAFF; CDR3 DNA: TGTGCTAGTGGCCCCTACACTGAAGCTTTCTTT